The clone carrying this T cell receptor (beta chain) has at least ten counts. The sample is drawn from a study of T-cell reconstitution after alpha-beta-depleted transplantation in children. CDR3 length: 15 residues. Trimming cost V 4 bases and J 4 bases; bases outside gene matches: 6. Germline CDR1 and CDR2: DFQATT and SNEGSKA (reference sequence). Unique molecular identifiers were used in preparing the TCRbeta library. Each CDR3 protein is one row after TCRdb ran MiXCR on the PCR reads. This sample has about 400,000 distinct CDR3 sequences, with roughly 22% found just once. The material sequenced was PBMCs from the stem cell graft donor, taken from the stem cell graft. The source of this sequence is a human donor who donated a stem cell graft to a child with acute myeloid leukemia. The V and J genes are TRBV20-1 and TRBJ2-3; the match to TRBD2 covers 12 bases. CDR3 in DNA: TGCAGTGCTAAACTAGCGGGAGGCAGGGCAGATACGCAGTATTTT. Translating gives CSAKLAGGRADTQYF.